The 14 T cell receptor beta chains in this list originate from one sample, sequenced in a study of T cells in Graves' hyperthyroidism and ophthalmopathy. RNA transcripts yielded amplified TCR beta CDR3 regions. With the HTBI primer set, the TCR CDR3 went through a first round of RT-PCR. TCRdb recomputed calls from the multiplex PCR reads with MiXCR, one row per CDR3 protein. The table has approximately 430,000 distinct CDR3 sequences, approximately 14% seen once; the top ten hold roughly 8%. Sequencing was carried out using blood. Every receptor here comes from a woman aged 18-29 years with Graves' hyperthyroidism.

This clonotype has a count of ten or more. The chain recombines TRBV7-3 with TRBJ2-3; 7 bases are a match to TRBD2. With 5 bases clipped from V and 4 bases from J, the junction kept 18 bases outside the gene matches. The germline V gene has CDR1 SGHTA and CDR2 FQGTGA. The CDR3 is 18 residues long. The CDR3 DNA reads TGTGCCAGCAGCCCCCAGTCCCTCGGACGGGGGGTGCCAGATACGCAGTATTTT. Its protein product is CASSPQSLGRGVPDTQYF.

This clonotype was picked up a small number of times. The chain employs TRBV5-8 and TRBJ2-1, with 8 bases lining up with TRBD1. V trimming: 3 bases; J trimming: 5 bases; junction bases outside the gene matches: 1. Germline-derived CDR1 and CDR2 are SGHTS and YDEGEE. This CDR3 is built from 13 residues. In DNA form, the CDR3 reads TGTGCCAGCAGCTCGGACAGGGACAATGAGCAGTTCTTC. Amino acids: CASSSDRDNEQFF.

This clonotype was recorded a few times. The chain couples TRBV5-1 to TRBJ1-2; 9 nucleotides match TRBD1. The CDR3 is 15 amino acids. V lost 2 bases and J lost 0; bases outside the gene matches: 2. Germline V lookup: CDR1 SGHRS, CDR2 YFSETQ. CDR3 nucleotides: TGCGCCAGCAGCTTACAGGGGGCGCCTAACTATGGCTACACCTTC. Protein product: CASSLQGAPNYGYTF.

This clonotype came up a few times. The CDR3, as DNA: TGTGCCAGCAGCGGGGCCTACAATGAGCAGTTCTTC. Its translation is CASSGAYNEQFF. The chain employs TRBV7-8 and TRBJ2-1; D gene unclear. This CDR3 comprises 12 residues. Germline loops: CDR1 SGHVS, CDR2 FQNEAQ. V was pared by 5 bases and J by 2 bases, with 4 bases between.

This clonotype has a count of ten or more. CDR3 loop: CASSLTGQLGTDTQYF. CDR3 DNA sequence: TGTGCCAGCAGCTTAACGGGTCAACTCGGCACAGATACGCAGTATTTT. This chain connects TRBV7-3 to TRBJ2-3, with unresolved D. The CDR3 sequence is 16 residues long. The germline V gene has CDR1 SGHTA and CDR2 FQGTGA. Trimming took off 0 bases at V and 1 base at J, with 11 bases between the two ends.

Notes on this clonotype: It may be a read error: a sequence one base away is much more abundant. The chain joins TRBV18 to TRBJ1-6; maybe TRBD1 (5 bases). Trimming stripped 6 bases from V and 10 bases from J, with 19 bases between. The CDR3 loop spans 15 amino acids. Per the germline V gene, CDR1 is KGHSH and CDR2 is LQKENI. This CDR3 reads CASSRARSRGSPLHF. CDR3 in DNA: TGTGCCAGCTCCCGGGCCCGGTCGAGGGGATCACCCCTCCACTTT.

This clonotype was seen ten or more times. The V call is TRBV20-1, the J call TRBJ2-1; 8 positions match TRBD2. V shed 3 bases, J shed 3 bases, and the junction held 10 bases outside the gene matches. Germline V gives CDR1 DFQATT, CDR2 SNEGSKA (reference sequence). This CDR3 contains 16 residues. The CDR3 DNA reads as TGCAGTGCTAGTGTTAGGGCGGCGGGAGGCTACAATGAGCAGTTCTTC. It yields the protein CSASVRAAGGYNEQFF.

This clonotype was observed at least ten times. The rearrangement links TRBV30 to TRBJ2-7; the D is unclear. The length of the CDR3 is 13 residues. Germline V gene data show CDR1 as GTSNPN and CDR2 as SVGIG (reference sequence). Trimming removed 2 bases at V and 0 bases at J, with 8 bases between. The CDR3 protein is CAWSKVSSYEQYF. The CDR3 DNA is TGTGCCTGGAGTAAAGTCAGCTCCTACGAGCAGTACTTC.

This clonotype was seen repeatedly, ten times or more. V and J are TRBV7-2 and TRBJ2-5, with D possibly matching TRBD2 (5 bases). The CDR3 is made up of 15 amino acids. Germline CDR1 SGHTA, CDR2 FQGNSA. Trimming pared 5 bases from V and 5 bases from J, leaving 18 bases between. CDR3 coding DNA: TGTGCCAGCAGCCCAAGTCGTGTGGGGAGCGAGACCCAGTACTTC. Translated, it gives CASSPSRVGSETQYF.

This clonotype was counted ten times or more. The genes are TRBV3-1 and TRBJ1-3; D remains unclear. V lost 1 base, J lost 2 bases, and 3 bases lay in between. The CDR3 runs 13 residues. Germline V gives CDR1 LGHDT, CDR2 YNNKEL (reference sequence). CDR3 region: CASSQVPGNTIYF. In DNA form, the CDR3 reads TGTGCCAGCAGCCAAGTCCCTGGAAACACCATATATTTT.

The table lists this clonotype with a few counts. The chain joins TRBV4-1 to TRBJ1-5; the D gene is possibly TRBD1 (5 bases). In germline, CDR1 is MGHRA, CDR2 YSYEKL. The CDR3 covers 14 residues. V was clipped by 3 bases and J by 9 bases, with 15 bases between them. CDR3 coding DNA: TGCGCCAGCAGCCATGATCGACAGTCAAGGCCCCAGCATTTT. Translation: CASSHDRQSRPQHF.

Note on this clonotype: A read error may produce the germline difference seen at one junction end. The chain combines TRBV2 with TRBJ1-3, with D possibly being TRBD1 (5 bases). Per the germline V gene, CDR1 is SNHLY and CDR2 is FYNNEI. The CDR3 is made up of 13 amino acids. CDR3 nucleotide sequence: TGTGCCAGCAAATCCGGGGCTGGAAACACCGTATATTTT. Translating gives CASKSGAGNTVYF.

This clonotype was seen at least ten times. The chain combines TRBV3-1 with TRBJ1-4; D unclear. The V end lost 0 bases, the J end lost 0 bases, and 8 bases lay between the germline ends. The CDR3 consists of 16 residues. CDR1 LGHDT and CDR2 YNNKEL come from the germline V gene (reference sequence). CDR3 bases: TGTGCCAGCAGCCAAGATGTCGGCGCAACTAATGAAAAACTGTTTTTT. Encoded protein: CASSQDVGATNEKLFF.

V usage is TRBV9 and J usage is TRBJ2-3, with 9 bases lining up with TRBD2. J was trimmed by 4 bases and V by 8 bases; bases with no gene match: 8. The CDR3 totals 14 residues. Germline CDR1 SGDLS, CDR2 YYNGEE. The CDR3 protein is CASGGREGPDTQYF. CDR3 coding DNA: TGTGCCAGTGGGGGGCGGGAGGGCCCAGATACGCAGTATTTT.